The 26 T cell receptor beta chains in this list originate from one sample, sequenced in a study of shared clonotypes between healthy human individuals. Some clones are missing from TCRdb's copy, which holds only in-frame ones; the method was immunoSEQ multiplex PCR. This table has 2.3 million or so clones, 93% appearing once. Input material: naive CD4+ T cells from PBMCs. Subset indicated: CD45RA+ positively selected. Every receptor here comes from a man between 18 and 29 years old in good health. Some clones in this sample may be carry-over from other donors' samples.

The V gene is TRBV4-3, the J gene TRBJ2-7, with D possibly TRBD1 on 6 matching bases. The CDR3 extends over 13 amino acids. V lost 4 bases and J 0 bases, leaving 7 bases between the germline ends. In germline, CDR1 is LGHNA, CDR2 YSLEER. The CDR3 loop reads CASSRTVSYEQYF. In DNA form, the CDR3 reads TGCGCCAGCAGCCGGACAGTCTCCTACGAGCAGTACTTC.

The chain couples TRBV10-3 to TRBJ1-1; D uncertain. This CDR3 is 13 amino acids long. Germline CDR1 is ENHRY and CDR2 is SYGVKD. V lost 2 bases, J lost 2 bases, and 6 bases lay in between. CDR3 region: CAISEAYNTEAFF. As DNA, the CDR3 is TGTGCCATCAGTGAGGCTTACAACACTGAAGCTTTCTTT.

This chain joins TRBV5-8 and TRBJ2-5, with D perhaps TRBD1 (6 bases). CDR3 length: 14 amino acids. The germline V gene has CDR1 SGHTS and CDR2 YDEGEE. V lost 0 bases and J lost 5, with 11 bases in between. CDR3 loop: CASSLVAGVETQYF. CDR3 DNA sequence: TGTGCCAGCAGCTTGGTGGCAGGGGTCGAGACCCAGTACTTC.

Regarding this clone: The same CDR3 can be traced to other DNA sequences in this sample. The J gene is TRBJ1-5, the V gene TRBV28, with TRBD1 matching 7 bases. The CDR3 totals 16 residues. With V trimmed by 5 bases and J by 0 bases, 7 bases remained unmatched. Per the germline V gene, CDR1 is MDHEN and CDR2 is SYDVKM. The DNA for the CDR3 is TGTGCCAGCAGTCGGGACAGCCTGTATAGCAATCAGCCCCAGCATTTT. It specifies CASSRDSLYSNQPQHF.

The chain uses TRBV5-1 and TRBJ2-1; D is unresolved. The germline V and J ends were trimmed by 1 base and 8 bases, with 13 bases remaining between them. This CDR3 spans 14 amino acids. Germline assignment: CDR1 SGHRS and CDR2 YFSETQ. CDR3 bases: TGCGCCAGCAGCTTGCAACCAGGTAACGATGAGCAGTTCTTC. Translating it yields CASSLQPGNDEQFF. Together with reference TRBV5-1 and TRBJ2-1, the CDR3 gives the full variable domain: KAGVTQTPRYLIKTRGQQVTLSCSPISGHRSVSWYQQTPGQGLQFLFEYFSETQRNKGNFPGRFSGRQFSNSRSEMNVSTLELGDSALYLCASSLQPGNDEQFFGPGTRLTVL.

V gene TRBV7-2 combines with J gene TRBJ2-5; 7 nucleotides agree with TRBD1. Germline V gene sequence: CDR1 SGHTA, CDR2 FQGNSA. The CDR3 runs 17 residues. Trimming at V came to 5 bases and at J to 5 bases, leaving 17 bases not matched to a gene. The CDR3 protein is CASSRVGTGVRGETQYF. The DNA for the CDR3 is TGTGCCAGCAGCCGAGTAGGGACCGGGGTCAGGGGGGAGACCCAGTACTTC.

The chain recombines TRBV7-9 with TRBJ2-1; 10 bases map to TRBD2. The CDR3 is made up of 17 amino acids. J lost 0 bases, V lost 6 bases, and 8 bases had no gene match. Germline CDR1 reads SEHNR; CDR2 reads FQNEAQ (reference sequence). In DNA form, the CDR3 reads TGTGCCAGCAGTTCCGGACTAGCGGAAATCTCCTACAATGAGCAGTTCTTC. Its protein product is CASSSGLAEISYNEQFF.

The chain joins TRBV7-2 to TRBJ2-3; 10 nucleotides line up with TRBD2. The germline CDR1 and CDR2 sequences are SGHTA and FQGNSA. The CDR3 is 16 residues long. The ends lost 6 bases at V and 6 bases at J; junction bases unmatched: 12. The CDR3 spells CASSQGLAGVGDTQYF. The CDR3 DNA is TGTGCCAGCAGTCAAGGGCTAGCGGGAGTCGGGGATACGCAGTATTTT.

V gene TRBV7-8 combines with J gene TRBJ2-4; tentatively, D is TRBD1 (5 bases). Germline assignment: CDR1 SGHVS and CDR2 FQNEAQ. Trimming cost V 5 bases and J 9 bases, with 20 bases left between them. The CDR3 loop spans 15 amino acids. The CDR3 is CASSRSRVSQGIQYF. CDR3 nucleotides: TGTGCCAGCAGCCGAAGTCGGGTCTCCCAGGGCATTCAGTACTTC.

The chain couples TRBV7-6 to TRBJ2-5; 7 bases fit TRBD1. The V segment lost 6 bases and the J segment 5 bases; nucleotides outside the gene matches: 9. The CDR3 length is 14 residues. The V gene's germline CDR1 is SGHVS and CDR2 FNYEAQ. CDR3 amino acids: CASSTTQGRETQYF. CDR3 bases: TGTGCCAGCAGTACCACACAGGGGCGGGAGACCCAGTACTTC.

This clone is a singleton in its sample. The genes are TRBV5-1 and TRBJ2-5; 9 bases are shared with TRBD2. CDR3 size: 15 residues. Germline CDR1 SGHRS, CDR2 YFSETQ. Trimming cost V 4 bases and J 5 bases; bases outside gene matches: 9. CDR3 coding DNA: TGCGCCAGCAGCATCCTGACTAGCGGCGGGGAGACCCAGTACTTC. It specifies CASSILTSGGETQYF.

There are a few counts of this clone. This sequence joins TRBV28 and TRBJ1-2; TRBD1 matches 7 bases. The CDR3 is 14 amino acids. The junction had 7 bases not matched to a gene; V was cut back by 6 bases and J by 3 bases. Germline lookup yields CDR1 MDHEN and CDR2 SYDVKM. CDR3 region: CASRRFDRDYGYTF. CDR3 DNA: TGTGCCAGCAGGCGGTTCGACAGGGACTATGGCTACACCTTC.

V and J are TRBV28 and TRBJ1-5; perhaps TRBD1 as D (6 bases). The V end was cut by 6 bases, the J end by 0 bases, with 9 bases between. The CDR3 spans 14 residues. Per germline, CDR1 MDHEN and CDR2 SYDVKM. The CDR3 region has the DNA TGTGCCAGCAGGCGGGACACTAGCAATCAGCCCCAGCATTTT. Encoded protein: CASRRDTSNQPQHF. Using reference TRBV28 and TRBJ1-5 for the parts outside the CDR3, the full variable domain is DVKVTQSSRYLVKRTGEKVFLECVQDMDHENMFWYRQDPGLGLRLIYFSYDVKMKEKGDIPEGYSVSREKKERFSLILESASTNQTSMYLCASRRDTSNQPQHFGDGTRLSIL.

V gene TRBV9 combines with J gene TRBJ2-3, with TRBD2 identical over 9 bases. The V gene end was trimmed by 4 bases and the J gene end by 5 bases; junction bases not matched to a gene: 5. The CDR3 totals 14 residues. In germline, CDR1 is SGDLS, CDR2 YYNGEE. CDR3 sequence: CASSHGLALDTQYF. As DNA, the CDR3 is TGTGCCAGCAGCCATGGACTAGCGTTAGATACGCAGTATTTT.

The chain combines TRBV4-1 with TRBJ1-1; D is ambiguous. CDR1 is MGHRA, CDR2 YSYEKL, per germline. The CDR3 is 16 amino acids. V gave up 0 bases and J gave up 1 base, with 12 bases separating them. The CDR3 bases are TGCGCCAGCAGCCAAGATACGGGCAGGCCGAACACTGAAGCTTTCTTT. Its translation is CASSQDTGRPNTEAFF.

This rearrangement joins TRBV28 to TRBJ2-1, with a possible D match to TRBD2 (6 bases). The germline V and J ends were trimmed by 5 bases and 8 bases, with 16 bases remaining between them. There are 14 residues in the CDR3. Looked up from germline, CDR1 is MDHEN and CDR2 is SYDVKM. The CDR3 region is CASSQEGRPHEQFF. CDR3 in DNA: TGTGCCAGCAGTCAGGAGGGCCGTCCCCATGAGCAGTTCTTC.

CDR3 bases: TGTGCCAGCAGCCCCGGAGACAGGGACTATGGCTACACCTTC. Its translation is CASSPGDRDYGYTF. The gene calls are TRBV11-2 and TRBJ1-2, with 7 bases identical to TRBD1. The CDR3 spans 14 residues. Trimming at V came to 5 bases and at J to 3 bases, leaving 6 bases not matched to a gene. Germline lookup yields CDR1 SGHAT and CDR2 FQNNGV.

The genes are TRBV9 and TRBJ2-6; tentatively, D is TRBD1 (6 bases). Germline V gene sequence: CDR1 SGDLS, CDR2 YYNGEE. CDR3 length: 18 amino acids. The V and J ends lost 0 bases and 4 bases respectively, with 17 bases between them. CDR3: CASSVGNRVGSGANVLTF. As DNA, the CDR3 is TGTGCCAGCAGCGTAGGAAACAGGGTAGGCTCCGGGGCCAACGTCCTGACTTTC.

In its sample, this clone was seen a few times. This chain joins TRBV7-6 and TRBJ1-1; D is unresolved. V was shortened by 3 bases and J by 3 bases, with 14 bases between the two germline ends. Germline CDR1 and CDR2: SGHVS and FNYEAQ. The length of the CDR3 is 15 residues. The CDR3 DNA reads TGTGCCAGCAGCTTGGTTGGGGAGGGCTACACTGAAGCTTTCTTT. The encoded protein is CASSLVGEGYTEAFF.

The CDR3: CASSPNPGAGANSYNEQFF. The DNA for the CDR3 is TGTGCCAGCAGCCCCAATCCAGGAGCGGGAGCAAACTCCTACAATGAGCAGTTCTTC. This chain links TRBV28 with TRBJ2-1, with 8 bases matching TRBD2. J lost 0 bases, V lost 6 bases, and 16 bases had no gene match. The CDR3 has 19 amino acids. CDR1 MDHEN and CDR2 SYDVKM come from the germline V gene.

The chain combines TRBV28 with TRBJ2-2; D is uncertain. V gave up 2 bases and J gave up 0 bases, with 4 bases separating them. Germline V gene lookup returns CDR1 MDHEN and CDR2 SYDVKM. The CDR3 covers 14 residues. The CDR3: CASSLQANTGELFF. In DNA form, the CDR3 reads TGTGCCAGCAGTTTACAGGCGAACACCGGGGAGCTGTTTTTT.

The CDR3 sequence: CASSLESRRPRDTQYF. In DNA, the CDR3 is TGCGCCAGCAGCTTGGAAAGTCGAAGGCCTCGAGATACGCAGTATTTT. The chain links TRBV5-1 to TRBJ2-3; D call uncertain. Trimming left V 0 bases short and J 5 bases short, with 16 bases between. The CDR3 is 16 residues long. From germline, CDR1 is SGHRS and CDR2 YFSETQ.

The gene calls are TRBV27 and TRBJ2-7; TRBD1 matches 10 bases. The CDR3 is made up of 15 amino acids. Unmatched junction bases numbered 9, after V lost 3 bases and J lost 7 bases. Germline CDR1 and CDR2: MNHEY and SMNVEV (reference sequence). CDR3 in amino acids: CASSFRTGGKLEQYF. DNA for the CDR3: TGTGCCAGCAGTTTTCGGACAGGGGGTAAGTTGGAGCAGTACTTC.

J is TRBJ2-3 and V is TRBV28; perhaps TRBD2 as D (6 bases). Germline V gene data show CDR1 as MDHEN and CDR2 as SYDVKM. V was clipped by 4 bases and J by 6 bases, with 17 bases between them. The CDR3 totals 15 residues. The CDR3 nucleotides read TGTGCCAGCAGTTCCCCCGGGACTCAAGTCGATACGCAGTATTTT. Encoded protein: CASSSPGTQVDTQYF.

The rearrangement uses TRBV5-6 and TRBJ2-3; maybe TRBD1 (6 bases). Per germline, CDR1 SGHDT and CDR2 YYEEEE. The germline V and J ends were trimmed by 1 base and 1 base, with 10 bases remaining between them. The CDR3 is 15 residues long. This CDR3 is CASSLPGVGTDTQYF. CDR3 DNA sequence: TGTGCCAGCAGCTTGCCAGGGGTGGGCACAGATACGCAGTATTTT.

This clone was detected once. This chain connects TRBV7-2 to TRBJ1-2; D gene uncertain. Per germline, CDR1 SGHTA and CDR2 FQGNSA. This CDR3 contains 14 residues. Trimming removed 5 bases from V and 5 bases from J, with 15 bases in between. CDR3: CASSPRFGYYGYTF. Written as DNA, the CDR3 is TGTGCCAGCAGCCCTCGGTTTGGGTATTATGGCTACACCTTC. The full variable domain, completed using reference TRBV7-2 and TRBJ1-2, is GAGVSQSPSNKVTEKGKDVELRCDPISGHTALYWYRQSLGQGLEFLIYFQGNSAPDKSGLPSDRFSAERTGGSVSTLTIQRTQQEDSAVYLCASSPRFGYYGYTFGSGTRLTVV.